One sample yielded the 23 T cell receptor beta chains listed below, sequenced in a study of identical twins. TCRdb reanalysed the 5' RACE reads using MiXCR and keeps one entry per CDR3 protein. The sample consists of 410,000 or so distinct CDR3 sequences, approximately 17% of them appearing once. The source material was naive T cells sorted from blood. Receptors were obtained from a man aged 50 or older in good health.

This clonotype was seen repeatedly, ten times or more. The gene calls are TRBV18 and TRBJ2-7; TRBD2 is a possible D gene (6 bases). With 3 bases removed from V and 6 bases from J, the gap between germline ends came to 18 bases. Per germline, CDR1 KGHSH and CDR2 LQKENI. The CDR3 spans 15 residues. In nucleotides, the CDR3 is TGTGCCAGCTCACCTGCCCGGGAGTGGACAACCGAGCAGTACTTC. This encodes CASSPAREWTTEQYF. Full variable domain (outside the CDR3, taken from reference TRBV18 and TRBJ2-7): NAGVMQNPRHLVRRRGQEARLRCSPMKGHSHVYWYRQLPEEGLKFMVYLQKENIIDESGMPKERFSAEFPKEGPSILRIQQVVRGDSAAYFCASSPAREWTTEQYFGPGTRLTVT.

In this sample, this clonotype turned up many times. The rearrangement joins TRBV20-1 to TRBJ2-7, with D perhaps TRBD1 or TRBD2 (5 bases each). The length of the CDR3 is 13 residues. V was cut by 0 bases and J by 4 bases, with 10 bases left in between. The germline CDR1 and CDR2 sequences are DFQATT and SNEGSKA (reference sequence). The CDR3: CSARERGWYEQYF. The CDR3 DNA follows: TGCAGTGCTAGAGAGAGGGGTTGGTACGAGCAGTACTTC.

V gene TRBV20-1 combines with J gene TRBJ2-2; a weak D match, TRBD2 (6 bases). V was cut by 5 bases and J by 0 bases, with 10 bases left in between. The CDR3 is made up of 14 amino acids. The germline V gene has CDR1 DFQATT and CDR2 SNEGSKA (reference sequence). The CDR3 here is CSASRLANTGELFF. The CDR3 nucleotides are TGCAGTGCTTCGAGACTAGCGAACACCGGGGAGCTGTTTTTT.

This clonotype has a count of ten or more. The CDR3 sequence is CSVEGTLENYGYTF. The CDR3 DNA follows: TGCAGCGTTGAAGGGACACTGGAGAACTATGGCTACACCTTC. The chain combines TRBV29-1 with TRBJ1-2, with a tentative D call TRBD1 (5 bases). The CDR3 length is 14 residues. Trimming took off 1 base at V and 2 bases at J, with 11 bases between the two ends. Looked up from germline, CDR1 is SQVTM and CDR2 is ANQGSEA.

The J gene is TRBJ2-4, the V gene TRBV20-1; tentatively, D is TRBD1 or TRBD2 (5 bases each). Per germline, CDR1 DFQATT and CDR2 SNEGSKA (reference sequence). Trimming took off 8 bases at V and 3 bases at J, with 14 bases between the two ends. The CDR3 totals 13 residues. In nucleotides, the CDR3 is TGCAGTCAACGTTGGGGGAGCAAAAACATTCAGTACTTC. It codes for CSQRWGSKNIQYF.

The rearrangement joins TRBV7-2 to TRBJ1-5; tentative D call: TRBD1 (5 bases). Germline CDR1 is SGHTA and CDR2 is FQGNSA. V was clipped by 3 bases and J by 4 bases, with 13 bases between them. The CDR3 is made up of 15 amino acids. DNA of the CDR3: TGTGCCAGCAGCTTTGGTCCGGGACGAAATCAGCCCCAGCATTTT. This translates into CASSFGPGRNQPQHF.

In this sample, this clonotype turned up a few times. The chain has TRBV7-6 and TRBJ2-2; no reliable D call. Looked up from germline, CDR1 is SGHVS and CDR2 is FNYEAQ. The germline V and J ends were trimmed by 1 base and 2 bases, with 11 bases remaining between them. The CDR3 runs 16 residues. The CDR3 here is CASSLGQLLNTGELFF. The DNA for the CDR3 is TGTGCCAGCAGCTTAGGTCAGCTTCTAAACACCGGGGAGCTGTTTTTT.

This clonotype was counted between two and nine times. CDR3 nucleotide sequence: TGTGCCAGCAGCTTAGAACTAGCGGGGAAACCGAGGCAGTTCTTC. It codes for CASSLELAGKPRQFF. The rearrangement links TRBV7-2 to TRBJ2-1; 10 nucleotides agree with TRBD2. The ends lost 1 base at V and 12 bases at J; junction bases unmatched: 9. Germline CDR1 is SGHTA and CDR2 is FQGNSA. CDR3 size: 15 residues.

This clonotype was picked up many times. This chain connects TRBV7-8 to TRBJ2-5; TRBD2 might be the D (5 bases). The germline V and J ends were trimmed by 3 bases and 1 base, with 15 bases remaining between them. CDR1 is SGHVS and CDR2 is FQNEAQ in the germline V gene. This CDR3 contains 16 residues. The CDR3 is CASSLLAGLPQETQYF. The CDR3 bases are TGTGCCAGCAGCTTGCTGGCAGGACTCCCCCAAGAGACCCAGTACTTC.

At least ten counts were recorded for this clonotype. The chain employs TRBV18 and TRBJ2-5, with unresolved D. Deletions cut 3 bases from V and 0 bases from J, with 14 bases between. The CDR3 is made up of 16 amino acids. The germline V gene encodes CDR1 KGHSH and CDR2 LQKENI. The CDR3 here is CASSPRQPRYQETQYF. In DNA form, the CDR3 reads TGTGCCAGCTCACCGAGGCAACCTCGCTACCAAGAGACCCAGTACTTC.

This clonotype was seen ten or more times. The chain combines TRBV5-6 with TRBJ2-1, with 7 bases matching TRBD1. The CDR3 spans 15 residues. J was trimmed by 3 bases and V by 0 bases; bases with no gene match: 3. Germline CDR1 reads SGHDT; CDR2 reads YYEEEE. The CDR3 loop reads CASSLETGFYNEQFF. CDR3 sequence (DNA): TGTGCCAGCAGCTTGGAGACAGGGTTCTACAATGAGCAGTTCTTC.

This clonotype was counted at least ten times. This chain uses TRBV15 with TRBJ2-4, with D perhaps matching TRBD1 (5 bases). Trimming cost V 1 base and J 3 bases, with 7 bases left between them. The CDR3 length is 14 residues. Germline lookup yields CDR1 LNHNV and CDR2 YYDKDF (reference sequence). CDR3 nucleotides: TGTGCCACCAGCAGAGGACAGTTCAAAAACATTCAGTACTTC. Protein sequence: CATSRGQFKNIQYF.

This clonotype showed up just a few times. The chain's CDR3 is CASSYRRPQFYGYTF. DNA for the CDR3: TGTGCCAGCAGTTACAGGAGGCCGCAGTTCTATGGCTACACCTTC. V gene TRBV6-2 or TRBV6-3 combines with J gene TRBJ1-2; D gene unclear. The CDR3 is 15 residues long. CDR1 and CDR2 from the germline V gene are MNHEY and SVGEGT. V lost 2 bases and J 4 bases, leaving 14 bases between the germline ends.

This chain joins TRBV10-3 and TRBJ2-7; 12 nucleotides agree with TRBD1. CDR3 length equals 14 residues. After removal of 4 bases from V and 5 bases from J, the junction contained 3 bases not matched to a gene. The germline CDR1 and CDR2 sequences are ENHRY and SYGVKD. The CDR3 DNA sequence: TGTGCCATCAGTGGGGACAGGGGGCAGGACGAGCAGTACTTC. Translated: CAISGDRGQDEQYF.

This clonotype occurred many times. The chain recombines TRBV6-1 with TRBJ1-2; D ambiguous. V lost 6 bases to trimming and J lost 4 bases, with 12 bases between them. The CDR3 consists of 13 residues. The V gene's germline CDR1 is MNHNS and CDR2 SASEGT. The CDR3 coding sequence is TGTGCCAGCAGCCTAGGGTTGAGCTATGGCTACACCTTC. Translating it yields CASSLGLSYGYTF.

This clonotype was picked up a small number of times. CDR3 loop: CASSQAGRGAYEQYF. CDR3 nucleotide sequence: TGTGCCAGCAGCCAAGCGGGTCGTGGGGCCTACGAGCAGTACTTC. The chain combines TRBV3-1 with TRBJ2-7; no clear D. CDR1 is LGHDT, CDR2 YNNKEL, per germline (reference sequence). This CDR3 contains 15 residues. Trimming removed 1 base at V and 2 bases at J, with 12 bases between.

The chain couples TRBV20-1 to TRBJ2-1; TRBD2 matches 12 bases. The CDR3 is 17 amino acids. Trimming cost V 3 bases and J 4 bases; bases outside gene matches: 10. Germline values: CDR1 DFQATT, CDR2 SNEGSKA (reference sequence). The CDR3 loop is CSASLSASGRVYNEQFF. As DNA, the CDR3 is TGCAGTGCTAGCCTCTCGGCTAGCGGGAGGGTTTACAATGAGCAGTTCTTC.

V is TRBV9 and J is TRBJ2-3; possible D gene TRBD2, 6 bases. V was pared by 4 bases and J by 2 bases, with 17 bases between. Germline V gene data show CDR1 as SGDLS and CDR2 as YYNGEE. The CDR3 length is 16 residues. DNA of the CDR3: TGTGCCAGCAGCCCAGACCCGGGAGTGTTCACAGATACGCAGTATTTT. Translation gives CASSPDPGVFTDTQYF.

The sample holds a few counts of this clonotype. V and J are TRBV6-4 and TRBJ2-1; 7 positions match TRBD2. This CDR3 has 14 residues. Germline trimming cut 8 bases from V and 0 bases from J; bases unmatched to any gene: 4. Looked up from germline, CDR1 is MRHNA and CDR2 is SNTAGT. The CDR3 bases are TGTGCCAGCCGCCGGACTAGCTCCTACAATGAGCAGTTCTTC. Its protein is CASRRTSSYNEQFF.

The genes are TRBV20-1 and TRBJ2-5; 7 bases map to TRBD2. The CDR3 spans 16 residues. Germline V gene data show CDR1 as DFQATT and CDR2 as SNEGSKA (reference sequence). Trimming at V came to 1 base and at J to 1 base, leaving 9 bases not matched to a gene. CDR3 amino acids: CSARAGGGGSQETQYF. DNA of the CDR3: TGCAGTGCTAGAGCGGGGGGTGGGGGATCCCAAGAGACCCAGTACTTC.

In this sample, this clonotype turned up many times. The CDR3: CASSPGGSGDTQYF. Written as DNA, the CDR3 is TGTGCCAGCAGCCCCGGTGGGAGTGGAGATACGCAGTATTTT. The gene calls are TRBV28 and TRBJ2-3, with D perhaps TRBD2 (5 bases). Per the germline V gene, CDR1 is MDHEN and CDR2 is SYDVKM. The V gene lost 6 bases and the J gene lost 5 bases, with 15 bases spanning the gap. The CDR3 is 14 residues long.

This clonotype was seen a few times. This chain joins TRBV5-1 and TRBJ2-5; unclear D gene. Per the germline V gene, CDR1 is SGHRS and CDR2 is YFSETQ. V dropped 0 bases and J dropped 5 bases, with 11 bases sitting between them. This CDR3 region has 14 residues. DNA for the CDR3: TGCGCCAGCAGCTTGGGTCATGGTGGGGAGACCCAGTACTTC. This encodes CASSLGHGGETQYF.

This clonotype has a count of ten or more. The chain couples TRBV29-1 to TRBJ2-1; 7 bases are a match to TRBD1. J lost 3 bases, V lost 7 bases, and 12 bases had no gene match. The CDR3 contains 15 residues. Germline V gene lookup returns CDR1 SQVTM and CDR2 ANQGSEA. CDR3 bases: TGCAGCGCAACCTTGGGGCAGGGGGTCTACAATGAGCAGTTCTTC. Its protein product is CSATLGQGVYNEQFF.